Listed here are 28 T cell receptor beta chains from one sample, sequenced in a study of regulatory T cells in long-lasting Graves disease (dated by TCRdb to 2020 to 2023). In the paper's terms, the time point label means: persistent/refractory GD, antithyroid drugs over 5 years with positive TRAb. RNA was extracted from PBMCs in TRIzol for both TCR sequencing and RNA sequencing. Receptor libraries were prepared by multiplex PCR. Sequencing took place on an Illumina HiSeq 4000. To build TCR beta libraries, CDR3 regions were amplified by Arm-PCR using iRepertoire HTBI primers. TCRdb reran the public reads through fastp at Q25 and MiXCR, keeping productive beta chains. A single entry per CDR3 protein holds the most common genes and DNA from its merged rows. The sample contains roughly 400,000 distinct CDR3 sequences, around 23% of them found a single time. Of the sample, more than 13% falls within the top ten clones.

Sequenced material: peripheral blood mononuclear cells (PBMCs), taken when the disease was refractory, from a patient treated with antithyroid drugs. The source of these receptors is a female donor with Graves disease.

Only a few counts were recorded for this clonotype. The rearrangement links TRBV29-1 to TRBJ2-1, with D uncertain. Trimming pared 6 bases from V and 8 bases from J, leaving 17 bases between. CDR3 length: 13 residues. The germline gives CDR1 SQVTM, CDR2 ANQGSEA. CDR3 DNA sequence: TGCAGCGTGGCCGAGATAGATGGCGATGAGCAGTTCTTC. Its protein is CSVAEIDGDEQFF.

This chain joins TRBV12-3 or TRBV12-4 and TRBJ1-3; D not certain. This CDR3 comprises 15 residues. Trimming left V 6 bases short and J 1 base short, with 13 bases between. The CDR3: CASRREKGSGNTIYF. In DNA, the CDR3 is TGTGCCAGCAGACGGGAGAAAGGGTCTGGAAACACCATATATTTT.

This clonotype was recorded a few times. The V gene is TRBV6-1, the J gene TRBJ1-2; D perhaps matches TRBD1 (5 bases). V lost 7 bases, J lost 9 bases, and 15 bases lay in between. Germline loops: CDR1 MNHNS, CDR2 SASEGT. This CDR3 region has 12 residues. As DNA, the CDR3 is TGTGCCAGCACCTGGGACCTTTCGCGCTACACCTTC. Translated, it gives CASTWDLSRYTF.

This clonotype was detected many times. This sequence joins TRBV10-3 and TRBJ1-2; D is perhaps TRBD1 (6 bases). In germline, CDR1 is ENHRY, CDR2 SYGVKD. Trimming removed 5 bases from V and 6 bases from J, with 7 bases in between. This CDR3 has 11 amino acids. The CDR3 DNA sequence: TGTGCCATCAGTCAGGGGCATGGCTACACCTTC. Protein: CAISQGHGYTF.

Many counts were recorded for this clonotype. CDR3 region: CASSLNMPETQYF. CDR3 coding DNA: TGTGCCAGCAGCTTAAACATGCCAGAGACCCAGTACTTC. V usage is TRBV7-9 and J usage is TRBJ2-5; D not resolved. CDR1 and CDR2 from the germline V gene are SEHNR and FQNEAQ (reference sequence). Trimming removed 2 bases from V and 4 bases from J, with 8 bases in between. The length of the CDR3 is 13 residues.

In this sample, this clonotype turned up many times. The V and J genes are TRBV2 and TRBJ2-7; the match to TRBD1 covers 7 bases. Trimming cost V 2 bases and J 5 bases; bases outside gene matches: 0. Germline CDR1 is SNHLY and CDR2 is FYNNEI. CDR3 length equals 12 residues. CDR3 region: CASSETGDEQYF. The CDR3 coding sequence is TGTGCCAGCAGTGAAACAGGGGACGAGCAGTACTTC.

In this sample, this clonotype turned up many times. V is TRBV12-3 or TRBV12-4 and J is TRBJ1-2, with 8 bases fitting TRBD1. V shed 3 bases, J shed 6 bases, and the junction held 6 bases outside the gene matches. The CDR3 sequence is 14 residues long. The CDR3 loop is CASSFGDRLNGYTF. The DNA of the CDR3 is TGTGCCAGCAGTTTCGGGGACAGGTTGAATGGCTACACCTTC.

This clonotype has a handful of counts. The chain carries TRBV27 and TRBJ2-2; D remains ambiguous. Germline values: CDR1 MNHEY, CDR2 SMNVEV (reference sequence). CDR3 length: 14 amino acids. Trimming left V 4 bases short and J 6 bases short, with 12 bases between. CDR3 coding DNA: TGTGCCAGCAGTTCGTCGATAGCTCCCGGGGAGCTGTTTTTT. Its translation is CASSSSIAPGELFF.

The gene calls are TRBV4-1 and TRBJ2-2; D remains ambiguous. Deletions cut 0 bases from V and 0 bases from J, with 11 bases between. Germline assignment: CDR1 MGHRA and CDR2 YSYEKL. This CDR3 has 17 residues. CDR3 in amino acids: CASSQEVVGSNTGELFF. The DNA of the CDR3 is TGCGCCAGCAGCCAAGAAGTGGTGGGGTCGAACACCGGGGAGCTGTTTTTT.

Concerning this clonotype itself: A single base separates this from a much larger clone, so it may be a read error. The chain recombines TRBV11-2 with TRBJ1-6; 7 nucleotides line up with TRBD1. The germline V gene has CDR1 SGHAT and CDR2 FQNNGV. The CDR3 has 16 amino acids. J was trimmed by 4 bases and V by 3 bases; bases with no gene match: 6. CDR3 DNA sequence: TGTGCCAGCAGCTTGTTTGGGACAGATTATAATTCACCCCTCCACTTT. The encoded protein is CASSLFGTDYNSPLHF.

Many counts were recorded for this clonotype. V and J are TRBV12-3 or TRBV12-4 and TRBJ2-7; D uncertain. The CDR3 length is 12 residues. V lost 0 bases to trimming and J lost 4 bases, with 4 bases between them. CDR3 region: CASSLARYEQYF. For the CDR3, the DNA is TGTGCCAGCAGTTTAGCCCGATACGAGCAGTACTTC.

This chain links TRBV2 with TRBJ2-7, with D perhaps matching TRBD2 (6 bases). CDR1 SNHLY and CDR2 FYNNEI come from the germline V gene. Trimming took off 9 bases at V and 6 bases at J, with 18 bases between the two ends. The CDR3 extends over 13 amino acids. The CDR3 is CASASDGVGEQYF. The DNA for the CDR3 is TGTGCCAGTGCTAGCGACGGCGTTGGCGAGCAGTACTTC.

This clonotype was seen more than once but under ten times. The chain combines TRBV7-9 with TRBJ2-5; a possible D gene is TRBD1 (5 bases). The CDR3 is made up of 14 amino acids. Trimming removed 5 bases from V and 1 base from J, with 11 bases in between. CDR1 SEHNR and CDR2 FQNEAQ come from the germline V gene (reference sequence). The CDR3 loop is CASSAAGLQETQYF. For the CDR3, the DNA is TGTGCCAGCAGCGCGGCAGGGCTCCAAGAGACCCAGTACTTC.

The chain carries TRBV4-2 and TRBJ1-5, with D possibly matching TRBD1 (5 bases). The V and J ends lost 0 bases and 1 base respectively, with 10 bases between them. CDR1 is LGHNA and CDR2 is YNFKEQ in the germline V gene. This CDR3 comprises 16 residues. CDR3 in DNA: TGTGCCAGCAGCCAAGAAGGAAGGGGAAGCAATCAGCCCCAGCATTTT. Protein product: CASSQEGRGSNQPQHF.

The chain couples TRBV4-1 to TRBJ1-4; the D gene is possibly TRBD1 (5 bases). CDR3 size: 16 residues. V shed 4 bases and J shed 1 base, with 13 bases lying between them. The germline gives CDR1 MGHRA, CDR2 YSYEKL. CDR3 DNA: TGCGCCAGCAGCCTTCGGGGTGGGGGAACTAATGAAAAACTGTTTTTT. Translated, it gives CASSLRGGGTNEKLFF.

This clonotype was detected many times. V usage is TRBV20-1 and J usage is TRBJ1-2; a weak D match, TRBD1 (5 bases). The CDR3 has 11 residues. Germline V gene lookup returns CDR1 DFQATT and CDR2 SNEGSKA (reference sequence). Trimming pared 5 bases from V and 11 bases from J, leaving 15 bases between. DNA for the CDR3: TGCAGTGCTGACGGGACGGTCGGTTACACCTTC. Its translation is CSADGTVGYTF.

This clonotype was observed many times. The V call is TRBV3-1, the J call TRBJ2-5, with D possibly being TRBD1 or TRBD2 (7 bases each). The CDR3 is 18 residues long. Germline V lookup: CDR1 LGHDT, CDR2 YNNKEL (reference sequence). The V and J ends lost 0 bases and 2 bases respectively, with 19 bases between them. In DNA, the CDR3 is TGTGCCAGCAGCCAAGATTTGGGAGGGGGCCTACTTCAAGAGACCCAGTACTTC. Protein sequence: CASSQDLGGGLLQETQYF.

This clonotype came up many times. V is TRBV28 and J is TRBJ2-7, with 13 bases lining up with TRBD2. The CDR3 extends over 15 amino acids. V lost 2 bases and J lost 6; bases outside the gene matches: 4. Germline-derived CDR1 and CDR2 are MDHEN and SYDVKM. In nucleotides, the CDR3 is TGTGCCAGCAGTTTAAGACTAGCGGGAGGACTCGAGCAGTACTTC. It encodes CASSLRLAGGLEQYF.

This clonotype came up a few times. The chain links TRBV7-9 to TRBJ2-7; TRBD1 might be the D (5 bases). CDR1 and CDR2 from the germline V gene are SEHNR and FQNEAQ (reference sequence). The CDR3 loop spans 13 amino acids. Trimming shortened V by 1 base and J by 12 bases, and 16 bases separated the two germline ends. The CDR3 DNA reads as TGTGCCAGCAGCTTAGATGGAGACAGTGGTGGGTACTTC. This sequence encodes CASSLDGDSGGYF.

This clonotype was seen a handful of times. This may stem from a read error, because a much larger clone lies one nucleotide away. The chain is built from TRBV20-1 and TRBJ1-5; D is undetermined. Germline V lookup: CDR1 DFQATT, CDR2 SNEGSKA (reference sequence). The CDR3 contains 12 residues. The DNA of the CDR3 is TGCAGTGCTGTGGATAGCAATCAGCCCCGGCATTTT. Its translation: CSAVDSNQPRHF.

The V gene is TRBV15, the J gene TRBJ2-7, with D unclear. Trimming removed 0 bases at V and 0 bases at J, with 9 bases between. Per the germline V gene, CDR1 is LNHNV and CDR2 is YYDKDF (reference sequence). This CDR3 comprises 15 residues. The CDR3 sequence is CATSRDVRSSYEQYF. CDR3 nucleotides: TGTGCCACCAGCAGAGATGTACGGAGCTCCTACGAGCAGTACTTC.

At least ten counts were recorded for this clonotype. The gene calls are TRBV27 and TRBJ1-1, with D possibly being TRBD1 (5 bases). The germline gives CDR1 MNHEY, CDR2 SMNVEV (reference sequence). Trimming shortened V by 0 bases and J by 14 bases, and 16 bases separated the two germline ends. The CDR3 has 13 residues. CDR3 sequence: CASSLSPGTKGFF. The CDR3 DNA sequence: TGTGCCAGCAGTTTATCGCCGGGGACCAAGGGGTTCTTT.

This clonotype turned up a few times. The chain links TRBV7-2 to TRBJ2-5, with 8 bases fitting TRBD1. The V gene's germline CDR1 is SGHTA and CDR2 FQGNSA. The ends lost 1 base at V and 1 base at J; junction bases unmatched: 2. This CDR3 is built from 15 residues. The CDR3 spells CASSLGQGRQETQYF. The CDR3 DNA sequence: TGTGCCAGCAGCTTAGGACAGGGGCGCCAAGAGACCCAGTACTTC.

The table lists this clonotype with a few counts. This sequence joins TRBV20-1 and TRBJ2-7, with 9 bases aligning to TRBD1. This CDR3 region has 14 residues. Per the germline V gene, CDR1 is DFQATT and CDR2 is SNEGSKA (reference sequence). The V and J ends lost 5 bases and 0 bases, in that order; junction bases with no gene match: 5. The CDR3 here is CSAGRQGVSYEQYF. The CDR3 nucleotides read TGCAGTGCTGGACGACAGGGGGTCTCCTACGAGCAGTACTTC.

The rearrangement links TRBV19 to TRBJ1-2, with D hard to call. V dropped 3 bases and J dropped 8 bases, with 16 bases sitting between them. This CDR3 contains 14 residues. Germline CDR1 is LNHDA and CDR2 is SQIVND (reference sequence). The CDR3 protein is CASSISRTSGGYTF. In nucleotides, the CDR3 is TGTGCCAGTAGTATTAGCCGGACTAGCGGCGGCTACACCTTC.

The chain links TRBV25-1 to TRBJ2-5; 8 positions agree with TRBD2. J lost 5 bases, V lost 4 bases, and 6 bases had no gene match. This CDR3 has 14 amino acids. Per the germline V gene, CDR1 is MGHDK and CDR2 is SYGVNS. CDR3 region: CASSVNGRAETQYF. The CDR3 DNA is TGTGCCAGCAGTGTAAACGGGAGGGCTGAGACCCAGTACTTC.

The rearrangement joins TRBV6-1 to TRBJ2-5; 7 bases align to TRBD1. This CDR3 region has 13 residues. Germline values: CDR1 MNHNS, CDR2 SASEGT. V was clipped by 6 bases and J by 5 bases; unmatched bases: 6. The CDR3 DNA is TGTGCCAGCAGACGCAACAGGGGTGAGACCCAGTACTTC. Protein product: CASRRNRGETQYF.

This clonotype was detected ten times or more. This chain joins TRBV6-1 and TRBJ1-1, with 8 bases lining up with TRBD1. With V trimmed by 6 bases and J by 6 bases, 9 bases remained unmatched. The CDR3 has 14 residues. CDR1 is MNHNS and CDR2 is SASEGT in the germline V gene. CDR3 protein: CASSPQGARAEAFF. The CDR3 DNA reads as TGTGCCAGCAGCCCGCAGGGGGCGAGGGCTGAAGCTTTCTTT.